What follows are 23 T cell receptor beta chains derived from one specimen sequenced in a study of T cells in narcolepsy. The data were produced by immunoSEQ multiplex PCR, yet TCRdb's version contains in-frame clones alone and is incomplete. This repertoire shows under 30,000 clones, 75% to 90% found once; its top ten account for roughly 1.4%. Sequencing was carried out using CD45RA- memory CD4+ T cells from PBMCs. Receptor source: a human donor with narcolepsy.

The rearrangement uses TRBV6-4 and TRBJ1-1; D ambiguous. Germline assignment: CDR1 MRHNA and CDR2 SNTAGT. The CDR3 consists of 14 residues. Trimming took 9 bases from V and 1 from J, leaving 15 bases between them. The CDR3 region has the DNA TGTGCCAGTAAGTCTGAGGATGGGAACACTGAAGCTTTCTTT. It specifies CASKSEDGNTEAFF.

Only one count was recorded for this clone. V gene TRBV5-1 combines with J gene TRBJ2-1, with TRBD2 identical over 14 bases. Germline V gives CDR1 SGHRS, CDR2 YFSETQ. Trimming cost V 3 bases and J 6 bases; bases outside gene matches: 2. The CDR3 has 15 residues. In DNA, the CDR3 is TGCGCCAGCAGCTGGGGACTAGCGGGAGTCAATGAGCAGTTCTTC. It codes for CASSWGLAGVNEQFF.

The chain recombines TRBV4-2 with TRBJ2-3; 7 bases match TRBD2. Unmatched junction bases numbered 9, after V lost 3 bases and J lost 3 bases. Germline loops: CDR1 LGHNA, CDR2 YNFKEQ. The CDR3 covers 16 residues. CDR3 amino acids: CASSQRLSGGTDTQYF. CDR3 sequence (DNA): TGTGCCAGCAGCCAGCGACTATCGGGAGGAACAGATACGCAGTATTTT.

V usage is TRBV5-4 and J usage is TRBJ1-2, with D uncertain. Germline V lookup: CDR1 SGHNT, CDR2 YYREEE (reference sequence). The CDR3 loop spans 13 amino acids. The V end was cut by 6 bases, the J end by 8 bases, with 17 bases between. The CDR3 bases are TGTGCCAGCAACTTAGTGGGAGAGAAGGGCTACACCTTC. This gives the protein CASNLVGEKGYTF. Looking up the rest from reference TRBV5-4 and TRBJ1-2 gives the full variable domain: ETGVTQSPTHLIKTRGQQVTLRCSSQSGHNTVSWYQQALGQGPQFIFQYYREEENGRGNFPPRFSGLQFPNYSSELNVNALELDDSALYLCASNLVGEKGYTFGSGTRLTVV.

The rearrangement uses TRBV11-2 and TRBJ1-4, with D possibly matching TRBD1 (5 bases). The germline CDR1 and CDR2 sequences are SGHAT and FQNNGV. V was trimmed by 5 bases and J by 0 bases, leaving 10 bases between them. The CDR3 contains 15 residues. This CDR3 reads CASSRRQTTNEKLFF. The CDR3 DNA reads as TGTGCCAGCAGCCGGAGACAGACAACTAATGAAAAACTGTTTTTT.

This chain links TRBV18 with TRBJ2-1; possible D gene TRBD2, 5 bases. Trimming shortened V by 2 bases and J by 2 bases, and 10 bases separated the two germline ends. CDR3 size: 15 residues. CDR1 and CDR2 (germline): KGHSH, LQKENI. CDR3 region: CASSPELVAYNEQFF. For the CDR3, the DNA is TGTGCCAGCTCACCAGAACTAGTAGCCTACAATGAGCAGTTCTTC. Based on the CDR3 plus reference TRBV18 and TRBJ2-1, the full variable domain is NAGVMQNPRHLVRRRGQEARLRCSPMKGHSHVYWYRQLPEEGLKFMVYLQKENIIDESGMPKERFSAEFPKEGPSILRIQQVVRGDSAAYFCASSPELVAYNEQFFGPGTRLTVL.

This clone was observed a single time. This chain uses TRBV4-2 with TRBJ2-1; 15 bases map to TRBD2. CDR3 length: 16 amino acids. Germline V CDR1 and CDR2: LGHNA, YNFKEQ. V lost 5 bases and J lost 9; bases outside the gene matches: 8. CDR3 bases: TGTGCCAGCAGCTACCGGACTAGCGGGAGGGTTGGTGAGCAGTTCTTC. Translated, it gives CASSYRTSGRVGEQFF.

The chain recombines TRBV5-5 with TRBJ1-1; 7 nucleotides agree with TRBD1. Germline CDR1 SGHKS, CDR2 YYEKEE (reference sequence). Losses at the gene ends were 7 bases for V and 3 bases for J; bases not matched to a gene: 15. The CDR3 loop spans 16 amino acids. The CDR3 loop reads CASSLSIGQGDTEAFF. In DNA form, the CDR3 reads TGTGCCAGCTCCCTCAGCATCGGGCAGGGGGACACTGAAGCTTTCTTT.

CDR3 bases: TGTGCCAGCAGCTTGGGACTCGACTCCGGGGAGCTGTTTTTT. Protein: CASSLGLDSGELFF. The chain couples TRBV5-6 to TRBJ2-2; no firm D call. V was shortened by 0 bases and J by 6 bases, with 9 bases between the two germline ends. This CDR3 is built from 14 residues. Germline V gene data show CDR1 as SGHDT and CDR2 as YYEEEE.

V gene TRBV5-1 combines with J gene TRBJ1-2, with D perhaps matching TRBD1 (5 bases). Trimming removed 4 bases from V and 0 bases from J, with 16 bases in between. Germline loops: CDR1 SGHRS, CDR2 YFSETQ. The CDR3 length is 16 residues. As DNA, the CDR3 is TGCGCCAGCAGCCAGGGAAAGGTCAGATCTAACTATGGCTACACCTTC. Encoded protein: CASSQGKVRSNYGYTF.

This clone was counted between two and nine times. V and J are TRBV2 and TRBJ2-5; 7 nucleotides align to TRBD2. V shed 1 base, J shed 14 bases, and the junction held 7 bases outside the gene matches. The CDR3 sequence is 12 residues long. Germline CDR1 is SNHLY and CDR2 is FYNNEI. CDR3 protein: CASSEVQRGTYF. DNA for the CDR3: TGTGCCAGCAGTGAAGTCCAGCGGGGTACATACTTC.

This rearrangement joins TRBV19 to TRBJ2-2; 10 bases align to TRBD1. Germline trimming cut 5 bases from V and 0 bases from J; bases unmatched to any gene: 9. The CDR3 loop spans 18 amino acids. Germline V gene lookup returns CDR1 LNHDA and CDR2 SQIVND (reference sequence). The CDR3 loop is CASSGGQGRSSNTGELFF. CDR3 sequence (DNA): TGTGCCAGTAGTGGGGGACAGGGGAGAAGTTCGAACACCGGGGAGCTGTTTTTT.

The rearrangement joins TRBV5-1 to TRBJ2-7; 8 positions match TRBD2. Looked up from germline, CDR1 is SGHRS and CDR2 is YFSETQ. The J segment lost 0 bases and the V segment lost 6 bases, leaving 11 bases of the junction unmatched. The CDR3 has 16 amino acids. The CDR3 here is CASTSGGGQDSYEQYF. The DNA of the CDR3 is TGCGCCAGCACTTCGGGGGGGGGCCAGGACTCCTACGAGCAGTACTTC.

Only one count was recorded for this clone. The chain couples TRBV25-1 to TRBJ2-1; D is uncertain. Germline V gene lookup returns CDR1 MGHDK and CDR2 SYGVNS. CDR3 size: 17 residues. V shed 6 bases and J shed 11 bases, with 29 bases lying between them. The CDR3 bases are TGTGCCAGCAGCCCCAATCCCCCCGCTACAGAATCCTTTAAGCAGTTCTTC. It specifies CASSPNPPATESFKQFF.

The chain recombines TRBV9 with TRBJ2-7; 9 positions agree with TRBD2. The CDR3 is 15 amino acids. The V gene's germline CDR1 is SGDLS and CDR2 YYNGEE. V lost 0 bases, J lost 3 bases, and 4 bases stayed unmatched. For the CDR3, the DNA is TGTGCCAGCAGCGTAGATGCGGGAGGGCACTACGAGCAGTACTTC. Amino acid sequence: CASSVDAGGHYEQYF.

The chain recombines TRBV2 with TRBJ2-5; TRBD1 is a possible D gene (5 bases). V was trimmed by 4 bases and J by 7 bases, leaving 16 bases between them. CDR3 length equals 14 residues. CDR1 and CDR2 from the germline V gene are SNHLY and FYNNEI. The CDR3 loop reads CASSGSGSGGTQYF. The CDR3 DNA sequence: TGTGCCAGCAGTGGATCAGGGTCCGGTGGGACCCAGTACTTC.

The chain has TRBV2 and TRBJ2-7; TRBD1 aligns across 12 bases. V lost 4 bases, J lost 6 bases, and 4 bases stayed unmatched. The CDR3 has 14 amino acids. Germline values: CDR1 SNHLY, CDR2 FYNNEI. CDR3 amino acids: CASSAGQGAGEQYF. CDR3 DNA: TGTGCCAGCAGTGCGGGACAGGGGGCCGGCGAGCAGTACTTC.

V usage is TRBV5-6 and J usage is TRBJ2-7; D might be TRBD2 (5 bases). The CDR3 runs to 15 residues. Deletions cut 4 bases from V and 4 bases from J, with 18 bases between. Germline assignment: CDR1 SGHDT and CDR2 YYEEEE. DNA for the CDR3: TGTGCCAGCAGCCCCCCTGGACGGGAAGAGTACGAGCAGTACTTC. Protein sequence: CASSPPGREEYEQYF. The full variable domain, in which reference TRBV5-6 and TRBJ2-7 provide the parts outside the CDR3, is DAGVTQSPTHLIKTRGQQVTLRCSPKSGHDTVSWYQQALGQGPQFIFQYYEEEERQRGNFPDRFSGHQFPNYSSELNVNALLLGDSALYLCASSPPGREEYEQYFGPGTRLTVT.

The chain links TRBV19 to TRBJ1-5; 7 nucleotides match TRBD1. V lost 3 bases to trimming and J lost 6 bases; unmatched junction nucleotides: 5. The germline CDR1 and CDR2 sequences are LNHDA and SQIVND (reference sequence). The CDR3 length is 14 residues. The CDR3 DNA sequence: TGTGCCAGTAGTATCGGGACAGCTCCTCAGCCCCAGCATTTT. Translating it yields CASSIGTAPQPQHF.

V is TRBV27 and J is TRBJ1-1, with D possibly matching TRBD1 (5 bases). The germline CDR1 and CDR2 sequences are MNHEY and SMNVEV (reference sequence). The CDR3 runs 17 residues. V lost 3 bases, J lost 1 base, and 18 bases lay in between. The CDR3 protein is CASSFTGVGGPNTEAFF. The CDR3 bases are TGTGCCAGCAGTTTTACGGGGGTTGGGGGTCCGAACACTGAAGCTTTCTTT.

The rearrangement joins TRBV18 to TRBJ1-6, with 10 bases matching TRBD1. CDR3 length equals 14 residues. The germline V gene has CDR1 KGHSH and CDR2 LQKENI. V shed 3 bases and J 7 bases; nucleotides not matched to a gene: 0. The CDR3 DNA reads as TGTGCCAGCTCACCGGGACAGGGGAATTCACCCCTCCACTTT. Translated, it gives CASSPGQGNSPLHF.

This clone was picked up a small number of times. The V gene is TRBV7-8, the J gene TRBJ2-1, with 13 positions matching TRBD2. Germline CDR1 SGHVS, CDR2 FQNEAQ. The CDR3 covers 17 residues. The V gene end was trimmed by 5 bases and the J gene end by 9 bases; junction bases not matched to a gene: 13. The CDR3 sequence is CASSRYTSGRALAEQFF. The CDR3 coding sequence is TGTGCCAGCAGCCGTTACACTAGCGGGAGGGCCCTAGCTGAGCAGTTCTTC. The full variable domain, completed using reference TRBV7-8 and TRBJ2-1, is GAGVSQSPRYKVAKRGQDVALRCDPISGHVSLFWYQQALGQGPEFLTYFQNEAQLDKSGLPSDRFFAERPEGSVSTLKIQRTQQEDSAVYLCASSRYTSGRALAEQFFGPGTRLTVL.

This clone is a singleton in its sample. The rearrangement links TRBV29-1 to TRBJ2-7; D is perhaps TRBD2 (6 bases). The germline V gene has CDR1 SQVTM and CDR2 ANQGSEA. Trimming stripped 1 base from V and 2 bases from J, with 12 bases between. The CDR3 extends over 14 amino acids. CDR3 amino acids: CSVEVGLATYEQYF. DNA for the CDR3: TGCAGCGTTGAAGTGGGACTTGCTACCTACGAGCAGTACTTC.